Below are 2 T cell receptor beta chains sequenced from a single sample in a study of T cells in Graves' hyperthyroidism and ophthalmopathy. TCR beta CDR3 regions were amplified from RNA. The HTBI primer set served for first-round RT-PCR of the TCR CDR3. Using its own MiXCR run on the multiplex PCR reads, TCRdb lists one record per CDR3 protein. This table has 400,000 to 500,000 distinct CDR3 sequences, about an eighth appearing once. The sample consisted of blood. The source is a woman between 18 and 29 years old with Graves' hyperthyroidism.

Concerning this clonotype itself: A clone one base away is much larger, so this may be a read error. This chain joins TRBV28 and TRBJ2-7, with D perhaps matching TRBD1 (5 bases). The end of the DNA aligns better with TRBJ2-1, so the J call may be wrong. This CDR3 has 14 amino acids. The germline CDR1 and CDR2 sequences are MDHEN and SYDVKM. The CDR3 here is CASTPEGVSYEQFF. For the CDR3, the DNA is TGTGCCAGCACCCCCGAAGGGGTCTCCTACGAGCAGTTCTTC.

This clonotype was observed many times. The CDR3 loop is CASTINGAGETQYF. The CDR3 DNA reads as TGTGCCAGCACTATAAACGGGGCCGGAGAGACCCAGTACTTC. This rearrangement joins TRBV6-1 to TRBJ2-5; D could derive from TRBD1 or TRBD2 (5 bases each). The germline V gene encodes CDR1 MNHNS and CDR2 SASEGT. This CDR3 contains 14 residues. Trimming shortened V by 7 bases and J by 4 bases, and 16 bases separated the two germline ends.